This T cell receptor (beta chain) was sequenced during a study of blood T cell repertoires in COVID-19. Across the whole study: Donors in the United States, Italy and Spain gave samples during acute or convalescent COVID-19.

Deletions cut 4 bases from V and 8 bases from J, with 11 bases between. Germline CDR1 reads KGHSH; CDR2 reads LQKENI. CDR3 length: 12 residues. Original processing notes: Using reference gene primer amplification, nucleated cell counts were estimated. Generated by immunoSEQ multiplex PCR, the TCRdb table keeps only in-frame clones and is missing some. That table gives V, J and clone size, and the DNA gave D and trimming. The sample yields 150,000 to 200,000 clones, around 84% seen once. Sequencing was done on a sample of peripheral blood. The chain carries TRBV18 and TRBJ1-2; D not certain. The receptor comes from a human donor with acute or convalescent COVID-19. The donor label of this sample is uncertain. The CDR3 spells CASSRIGYGYTF. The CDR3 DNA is TGTGCCAGCTCACGGATCGGGTACGGCTACACCTTC.